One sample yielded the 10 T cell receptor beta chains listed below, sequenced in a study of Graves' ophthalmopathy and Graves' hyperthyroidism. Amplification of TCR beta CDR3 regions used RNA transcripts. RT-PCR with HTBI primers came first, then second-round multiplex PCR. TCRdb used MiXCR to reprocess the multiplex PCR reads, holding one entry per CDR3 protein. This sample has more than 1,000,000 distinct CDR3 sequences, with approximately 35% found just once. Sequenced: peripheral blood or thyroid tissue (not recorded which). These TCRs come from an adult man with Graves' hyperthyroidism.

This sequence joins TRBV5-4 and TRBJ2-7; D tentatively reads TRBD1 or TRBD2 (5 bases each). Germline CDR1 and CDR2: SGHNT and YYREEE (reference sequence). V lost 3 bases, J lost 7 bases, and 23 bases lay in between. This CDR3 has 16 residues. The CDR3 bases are TGTGCCAGCAGCTCACACCCGACCGGGACGGAATTAGAGCAGTACTTC. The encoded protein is CASSSHPTGTELEQYF. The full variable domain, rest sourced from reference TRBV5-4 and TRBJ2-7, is ETGVTQSPTHLIKTRGQQVTLRCSSQSGHNTVSWYQQALGQGPQFIFQYYREEENGRGNFPPRFSGLQFPNYSSELNVNALELDDSALYLCASSSHPTGTELEQYFGPGTRLTVT.

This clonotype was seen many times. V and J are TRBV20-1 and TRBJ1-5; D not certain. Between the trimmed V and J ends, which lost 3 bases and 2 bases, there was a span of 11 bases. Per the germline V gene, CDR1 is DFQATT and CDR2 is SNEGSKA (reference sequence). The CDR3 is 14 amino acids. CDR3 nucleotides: TGCAGTGCTAGGGACCGATACCGCAATCAGCCCCAGCATTTT. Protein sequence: CSARDRYRNQPQHF.

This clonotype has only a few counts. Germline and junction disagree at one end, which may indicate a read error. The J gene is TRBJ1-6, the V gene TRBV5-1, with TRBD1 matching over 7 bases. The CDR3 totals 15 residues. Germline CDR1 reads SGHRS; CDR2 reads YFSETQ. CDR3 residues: CASSLEGQLNSPLHF. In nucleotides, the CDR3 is TGTGCCAGCAGCTTGGAGGGACAGCTTAATTCACCCCTCCACTTT.

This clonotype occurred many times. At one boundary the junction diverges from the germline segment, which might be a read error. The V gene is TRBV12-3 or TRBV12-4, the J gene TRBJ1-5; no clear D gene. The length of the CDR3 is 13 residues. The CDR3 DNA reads TGTGCCAGCAGCTTAGGGCAGAATCAGCCCCAGCATTTT. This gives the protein CASSLGQNQPQHF.

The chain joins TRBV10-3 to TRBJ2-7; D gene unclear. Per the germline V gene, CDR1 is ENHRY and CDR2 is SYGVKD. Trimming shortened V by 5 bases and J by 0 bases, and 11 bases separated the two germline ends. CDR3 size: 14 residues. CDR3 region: CAISYSPYSYEQYF. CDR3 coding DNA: TGTGCCATCAGTTACTCACCGTACTCCTACGAGCAGTACTTC.

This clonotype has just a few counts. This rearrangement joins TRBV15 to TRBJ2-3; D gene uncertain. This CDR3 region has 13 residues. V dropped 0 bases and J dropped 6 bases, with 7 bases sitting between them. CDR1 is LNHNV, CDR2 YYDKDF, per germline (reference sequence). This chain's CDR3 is CATSRDRLDTQYF. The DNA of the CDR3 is TGTGCCACCAGCAGAGACCGGCTGGATACGCAGTATTTT.

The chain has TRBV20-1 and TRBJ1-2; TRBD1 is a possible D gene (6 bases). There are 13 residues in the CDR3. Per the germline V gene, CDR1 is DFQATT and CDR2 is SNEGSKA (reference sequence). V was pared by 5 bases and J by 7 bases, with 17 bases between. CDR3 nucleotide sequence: TGCAGTGCTCTGCAGGGGAGGGAACGTGGCTACACCTTC. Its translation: CSALQGRERGYTF.

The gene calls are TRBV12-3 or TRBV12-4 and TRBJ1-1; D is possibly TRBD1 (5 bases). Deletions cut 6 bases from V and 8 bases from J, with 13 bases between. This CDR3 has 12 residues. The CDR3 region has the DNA TGTGCCAGCAGCTTAATGAGGGGCGAAGCTTTCTTT. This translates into CASSLMRGEAFF.

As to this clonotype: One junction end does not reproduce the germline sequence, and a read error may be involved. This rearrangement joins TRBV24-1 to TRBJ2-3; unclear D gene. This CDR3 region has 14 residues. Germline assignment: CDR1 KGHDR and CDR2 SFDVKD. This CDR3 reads CAISEKRDTDTQYF. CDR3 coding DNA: TGTGCCATCAGTGAGAAGCGAGACACAGATACGCAGTATTTT.

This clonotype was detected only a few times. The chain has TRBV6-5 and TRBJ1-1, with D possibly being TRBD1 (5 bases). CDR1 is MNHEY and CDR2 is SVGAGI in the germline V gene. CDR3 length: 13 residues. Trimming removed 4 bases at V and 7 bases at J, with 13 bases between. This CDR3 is CASSLLAGDEAFF. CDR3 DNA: TGTGCCAGCAGTTTACTTGCGGGGGATGAAGCTTTCTTT.